The rows below give T cell receptor beta chains drawn from one sample of a study of blood T cell repertoires in COVID-19. The assay was immunoSEQ multiplex PCR, and TCRdb's table has in-frame clones only and misses some. The data show 150,000 or so clones, with 80% seen just once and approximately 3% held by the top ten. Sequenced sample: PBMCs or T cells enriched from blood (not recorded which). The receptors were sampled from a woman aged 55-70 years who had recovered from COVID-19. Each CDR3 is given with its conserved first and last residue. D genes are given only for firm matches. Only some rows state a clone size, as once, few, many or a class for expanded clones.

J gene | D gene | V gene | clone size | CDR3 protein | CDR3 DNA
TRBJ2-2 | - | TRBV15 | once | CATSRDQGTGELFF | TGTGCCACCAGCAGAGATCAGGGGACCGGGGAGCTGTTTTTT
TRBJ2-7 | TRBD1 | TRBV18 | - | CASSPTTGGREQYF | TGTGCCAGCTCACCGACCACAGGGGGGCGGGAGCAGTACTTC
TRBJ2-3 | TRBD1 | TRBV11-2 | - | CASSSPLSGQGWGTDTQYF | TGTGCCAGCAGCTCCCCTCTGAGCGGACAGGGCTGGGGCACAGATACGCAGTATTTT
TRBJ2-5 | TRBD1 | TRBV3-1/TRBV3-2 | - | CASSQRQGGYQETQYF | TGTGCCAGCAGCCAAAGACAGGGGGGATACCAAGAGACCCAGTACTTC
TRBJ1-3 | - | TRBV9 | once | CASSVEIGVLSGNTIYF | TGTGCCAGCAGCGTAGAGATTGGAGTACTCTCTGGAAACACCATATATTTT
TRBJ1-2 | TRBD1 | TRBV5-1 | - | CASRIQGATGYGYTF | TGTGCCAGCCGCATACAGGGGGCGACTGGCTATGGCTACACCTTC
TRBJ1-5 | - | TRBV6-1 | - | CASSEQAYSNQPQHF | TGTGCCAGCAGTGAACAAGCGTATAGCAATCAGCCCCAGCATTTT
TRBJ2-2 | - | TRBV27 | - | CASTWFLDSPGELFF | TGTGCCAGCACCTGGTTCCTAGACTCCCCCGGGGAGCTGTTTTTT
TRBJ1-1 | TRBD1 | TRBV29-1 | - | CSVAGGDTEAFF | TGCAGCGTTGCAGGGGGCGATACTGAAGCTTTCTTT
TRBJ2-2 | - | TRBV5-1 | - | CASSEFRELFF | TGCGCCAGCAGCGAGTTCAGGGAGCTGTTTTTT
TRBJ2-5 | - | TRBV19 | - | CASAEGGYQETQYF | TGTGCCAGCGCGGAGGGGGGGTACCAAGAGACCCAGTACTTC
TRBJ1-4 | TRBD1 | TRBV29-1 | - | CSGRDSLNEKLFF | TGCAGCGGACGGGACAGTCTTAATGAAAAACTGTTTTTT
TRBJ1-3 | TRBD1 | TRBV3-1/TRBV3-2 | - | CASTPRQGASGNTIYF | TGTGCCAGCACCCCCCGACAGGGGGCCTCCGGAAACACCATATATTTT
TRBJ2-5 | - | TRBV5-8 | - | CASSLVLSYQETQYF | TGTGCCAGCAGCTTGGTGCTATCGTACCAAGAGACCCAGTACTTC
TRBJ2-2 | TRBD1 | TRBV6-5 | - | CASRGQGNTGELFF | TGTGCCAGCAGGGGACAGGGTAACACCGGGGAGCTGTTTTTT
TRBJ1-2 | TRBD1 | TRBV9 | - | CASSRVDRDNYGYTF | TGTGCCAGCAGCCGAGTTGACAGGGATAACTATGGCTACACCTTC
TRBJ2-1 | TRBD2 | TRBV27 | - | CASSLPGGPSEQFF | TGTGCCAGCAGTTTACCGGGGGGGCCAAGCGAGCAGTTCTTC
TRBJ2-1 | TRBD1 | TRBV6-5 | - | CASSRQGVNEQFF | TGTGCCAGCAGCCGACAGGGAGTTAATGAGCAGTTCTTC
TRBJ2-3 | - | TRBV7-5 | - | CARSLGGQDVGTDTQYF | TGTGCCAGAAGCTTAGGTGGACAGGACGTCGGCACAGATACGCAGTATTTT
TRBJ2-1 | - | TRBV19 | - | CASSTLPRGIDEQFF | TGTGCCAGTAGTACTCTCCCCAGGGGTATCGATGAGCAGTTCTTC
TRBJ2-3 | - | TRBV30 | - | CAWSAGTDTQYF | TGTGCCTGGAGTGCAGGCACAGATACGCAGTATTTT
TRBJ2-7 | TRBD1 | TRBV29-1 | - | CSGAGQAAGEQYF | TGCAGCGGGGCCGGACAGGCGGCAGGCGAGCAGTACTTC
TRBJ1-3 | - | TRBV6-5 | - | CASKQGNTIYF | TGTGCCAGCAAACAGGGAAACACCATATATTTT
TRBJ1-2 | - | TRBV20-1 | - | CSASEQPSYGYTF | TGCAGTGCTAGTGAACAGCCTTCCTATGGCTACACCTTC
TRBJ1-4 | TRBD1 | TRBV23-1 | few | CATPFGTANEKLFF | TGCGCCACCCCGTTTGGGACAGCTAATGAAAAACTGTTTTTT
TRBJ1-3 | - | TRBV7-2 | - | CASRQQGLYGNTIYF | TGTGCCAGCAGACAGCAGGGGCTATATGGAAACACCATATATTTT